This TCR beta chain was recorded in a study of cytomegalovirus exposure and HLA in healthy donors. The CDR3 has 14 residues. Germline V gene sequence: CDR1 MNHEY, CDR2 SMNVEV (reference sequence). V lost 3 bases and J 3 bases, leaving 12 bases between the germline ends. PCR involved 60 Vbeta and 13 Jbeta primers. Only in-frame clones appear in the TCRdb table, and some are missing; sequencing was by immunoSEQ multiplex PCR. The table lists 150,000 to 200,000 clones, over 70% of them singletons. The specimen sequenced was PBMCs. The TCR comes from a man aged 45 to 65 in good health and CMV-seropositive. This chain joins TRBV27 and TRBJ2-7; D is undetermined. In DNA form, the CDR3 reads TGTGCCAGCAGTTTTTCCCGACAAGTCTACGAGCAGTACTTC. Its protein is CASSFSRQVYEQYF.